The clone carrying this T cell receptor (beta chain) was detected a few times. The antigen remains undetermined. This specimen belongs to a study of T-cell memory formation after mild COVID-19. A single record per CDR3 protein comes from TCRdb applying MiXCR to the 5' RACE reads. The table records 350,000 or so distinct CDR3 sequences, approximately 12% of them present only once. General study findings and limits: Clones contracting over day 15 to 85 were CD4/CD8 balanced, with later expanders leaning CD4+.

V dropped 1 base and J dropped 3 bases, with 8 bases sitting between them. Germline values: CDR1 LNHDA, CDR2 SQIVND (reference sequence). The CDR3 consists of 14 residues. The chain links TRBV19 to TRBJ2-3; D is unclear. The sequencing sample was made of PBMCs or a T cell subset sorted from them (not recorded which). This TCR came from a man younger than 35 who had mild COVID-19 (a few samples of this study predate the infection). Cell type and time point are not known. CDR3 bases: TGTGCCAGTAGTATAGGCCCGGAGACAGATACGCAGTATTTT. Protein: CASSIGPETDTQYF. The entire variable domain, with the rest obtained from reference TRBV19 and TRBJ2-3, is as follows: DGGITQSPKYLFRKEGQNVTLSCEQNLNHDAMYWYRQDPGQGLRLIYYSQIVNDFQKGDIAEGYSVSREKKESFPLTVTSAQKNPTAFYLCASSIGPETDTQYFGPGTRLTVL.